The TCR beta chain under discussion was sequenced for a study of response to subunit inactivated influenza vaccine. Findings and limits, study-wide: There was a suggestion from the authors that each seasonal influenza vaccination recruits few new T cells.

As to this clonotype: Its matching antigen is unknown.

CDR1 and CDR2 (germline): DFQATT, SNEGSKA (reference sequence). Trimming cost V 6 bases and J 8 bases; bases outside gene matches: 14. There are 16 residues in the CDR3. TCRdb called the RT-PCR reads again in MiXCR, with one record for every CDR3 protein. Found here are about 180,000 distinct CDR3 sequences, about 10% of them singletons; the top ten hold around 35%. This receptor was taken from a man between 50 and 70 years old who received an inactivated influenza vaccine. The sample here was CD8+ T cells sorted from PBMCs, taken 23 months after vaccination. The chain uses TRBV20-1 and TRBJ2-1; the match to TRBD2 covers 12 bases. The chain's CDR3 is CSAKRLAGVQVDEQFF. The CDR3 DNA reads as TGCAGTGCGAAACGACTAGCGGGAGTTCAGGTCGATGAGCAGTTCTTC.